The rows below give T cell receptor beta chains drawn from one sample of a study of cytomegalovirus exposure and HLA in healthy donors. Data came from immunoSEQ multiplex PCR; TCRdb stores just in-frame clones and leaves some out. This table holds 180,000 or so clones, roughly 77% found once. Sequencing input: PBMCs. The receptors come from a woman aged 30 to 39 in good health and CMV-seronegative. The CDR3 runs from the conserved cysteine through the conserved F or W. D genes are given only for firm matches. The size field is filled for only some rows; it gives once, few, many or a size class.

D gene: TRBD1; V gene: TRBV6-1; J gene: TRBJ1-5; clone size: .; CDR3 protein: CASSALGTTGHQPQHF; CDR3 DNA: TGTGCCAGCAGTGCCTTGGGAACGACAGGGCATCAGCCCCAGCATTTT
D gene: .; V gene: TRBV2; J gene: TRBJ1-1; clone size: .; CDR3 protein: CASPGAPPAFF; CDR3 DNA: TGTGCCAGCCCAGGGGCCCCGCCCGCTTTCTTT
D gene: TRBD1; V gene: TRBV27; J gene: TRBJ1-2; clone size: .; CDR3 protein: CASSGTGAGYTF; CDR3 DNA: TGTGCCAGCAGTGGTACAGGGGCTGGCTACACCTTC
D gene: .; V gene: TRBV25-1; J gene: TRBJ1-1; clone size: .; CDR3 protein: CASSEYWGGNTEAFF; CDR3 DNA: TGTGCCAGCAGTGAATATTGGGGCGGAAACACTGAAGCTTTCTTT
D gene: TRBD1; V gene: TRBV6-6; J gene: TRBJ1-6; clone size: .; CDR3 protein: CASSYPRQGGNSPLHF; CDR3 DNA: TGTGCCAGCAGTTACCCCCGACAGGGGGGGAATTCACCCCTCCACTTT
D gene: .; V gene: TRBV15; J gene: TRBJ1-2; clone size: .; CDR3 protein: CATSRGRQGGGYTF; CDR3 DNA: TGTGCCACCAGCAGAGGTCGGCAGGGCGGAGGCTACACCTTC
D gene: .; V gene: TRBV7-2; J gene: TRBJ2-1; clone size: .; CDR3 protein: CASRRTVGGHNEQFF; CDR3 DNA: TGTGCCAGCAGACGGACAGTGGGTGGCCACAATGAGCAGTTCTTC
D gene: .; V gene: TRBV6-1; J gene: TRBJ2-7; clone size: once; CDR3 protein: CASSEAGVLSYEQYF; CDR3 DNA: TGTGCCAGCAGTGAAGCAGGAGTTTTGTCCTACGAGCAGTACTTC
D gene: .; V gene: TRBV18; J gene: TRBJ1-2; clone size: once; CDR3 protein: CASSPWGPYGYTF; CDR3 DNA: TGTGCCAGCTCACCGTGGGGGCCCTATGGCTACACCTTC
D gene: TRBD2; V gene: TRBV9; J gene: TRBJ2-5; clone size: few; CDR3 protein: CASSVTSGGRQETQYF; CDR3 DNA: TGTGCCAGCAGCGTGACTAGCGGGGGCAGGCAAGAGACCCAGTACTTC
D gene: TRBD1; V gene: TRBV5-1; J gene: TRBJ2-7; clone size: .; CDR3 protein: CASSIQGALNEQYF; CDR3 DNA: TGCGCCAGCAGCATCCAGGGGGCACTCAACGAGCAGTACTTC
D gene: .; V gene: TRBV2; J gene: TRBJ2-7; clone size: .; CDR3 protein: CASSSPGQDFYEQYF; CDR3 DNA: TGTGCCAGCAGCTCCCCAGGCCAGGACTTCTACGAGCAGTACTTC
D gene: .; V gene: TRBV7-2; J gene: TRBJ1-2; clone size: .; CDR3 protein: CASSLNFRVWDGYTF; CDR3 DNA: TGTGCCAGCAGCTTAAATTTCAGGGTTTGGGATGGCTACACCTTC
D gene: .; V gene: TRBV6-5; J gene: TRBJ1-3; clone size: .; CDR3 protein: CASRRKANSGNTIYF; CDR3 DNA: TGTGCCAGCAGGAGGAAGGCCAACTCTGGAAACACCATATATTTT
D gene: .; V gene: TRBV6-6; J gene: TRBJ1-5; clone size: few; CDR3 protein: CASSLRGTLDQPQHF; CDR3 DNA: TGTGCCAGCAGTTTGAGAGGCACTCTCGATCAGCCCCAGCATTTT
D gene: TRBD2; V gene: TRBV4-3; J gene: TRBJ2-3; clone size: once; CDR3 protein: CASSQASTSGGAADTQYF; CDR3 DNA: TGCGCCAGCAGCCAAGCCTCGACTAGCGGGGGGGCCGCAGATACGCAGTATTTT
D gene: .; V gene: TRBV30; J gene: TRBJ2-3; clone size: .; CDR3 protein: CAWSAGSADTQYF; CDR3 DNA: TGTGCCTGGAGTGCGGGGAGCGCAGATACGCAGTATTTT
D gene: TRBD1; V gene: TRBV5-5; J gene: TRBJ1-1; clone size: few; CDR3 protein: CASSRTQGAASGTEAFF; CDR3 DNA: TGTGCCAGCAGCCGGACCCAGGGGGCGGCTTCGGGGACTGAAGCTTTCTTT
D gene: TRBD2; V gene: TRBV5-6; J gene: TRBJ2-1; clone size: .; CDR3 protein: CASSSILAGAYNEQFF; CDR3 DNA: TGTGCCAGCAGCTCGATACTAGCGGGAGCCTACAATGAGCAGTTCTTC
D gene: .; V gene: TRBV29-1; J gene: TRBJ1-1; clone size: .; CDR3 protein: CSVVRGTTEAFF; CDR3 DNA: TGCAGCGTTGTCAGGGGTACCACTGAAGCTTTCTTT
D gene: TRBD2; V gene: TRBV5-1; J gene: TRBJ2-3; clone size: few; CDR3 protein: CASRRHPGLAGGPDTQYF; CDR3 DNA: TGCGCCAGCAGACGACACCCGGGACTAGCGGGGGGGCCAGATACGCAGTATTTT
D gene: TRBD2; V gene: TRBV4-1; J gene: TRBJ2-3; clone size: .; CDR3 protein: CASSQDRGWLAGQTDTQYF; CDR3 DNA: TGCGCCAGCAGCCAAGATAGGGGCTGGCTAGCGGGGCAGACAGATACGCAGTATTTT
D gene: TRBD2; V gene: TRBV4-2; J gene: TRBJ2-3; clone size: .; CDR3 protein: CASSQEPAGGTTDTQYF; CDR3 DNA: TGTGCCAGCAGCCAAGAGCCAGCGGGGGGCACCACAGATACGCAGTATTTT
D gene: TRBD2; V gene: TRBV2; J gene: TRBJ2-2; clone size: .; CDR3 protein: CSSQGGTRSTGELFF; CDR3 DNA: TGTTCGTCCCAAGGTGGGACTAGGTCCACCGGGGAGCTGTTTTTT
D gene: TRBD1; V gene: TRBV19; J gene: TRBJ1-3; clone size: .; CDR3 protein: CASTYRDRDQNTIYF; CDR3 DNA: TGTGCCAGTACGTATCGGGACAGGGATCAAAACACCATATATTTT
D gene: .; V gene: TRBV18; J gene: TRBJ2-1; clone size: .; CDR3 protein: CASSPPSLAGQYNEQFF; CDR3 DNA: TGTGCCAGCTCACCACCGAGCCTTGCGGGACAGTACAATGAGCAGTTCTTC
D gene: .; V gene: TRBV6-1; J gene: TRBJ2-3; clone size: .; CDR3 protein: CASSENFDFGEYF; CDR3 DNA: TGTGCCAGCAGTGAAAATTTTGACTTTGGAGAGTATTTT
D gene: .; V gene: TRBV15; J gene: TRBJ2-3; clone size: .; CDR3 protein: CATSRDSSTDTQYF; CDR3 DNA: TGTGCCACCAGCAGGGACAGTAGCACAGATACGCAGTATTTT
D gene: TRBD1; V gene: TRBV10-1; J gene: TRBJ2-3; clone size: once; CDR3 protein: CASSVRGRTDTQYF; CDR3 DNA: TGCGCCAGCAGTGTCAGGGGGCGCACAGATACGCAGTATTTT
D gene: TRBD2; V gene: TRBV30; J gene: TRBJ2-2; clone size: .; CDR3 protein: CAWSGLAGNTGELFF; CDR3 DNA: TGTGCCTGGAGTGGACTAGCGGGGAACACCGGGGAGCTGTTTTTT
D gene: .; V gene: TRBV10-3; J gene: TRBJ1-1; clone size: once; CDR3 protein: CAISINQDKNTEAFF; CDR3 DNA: TGTGCCATCAGTATCAACCAGGATAAGAACACTGAAGCTTTCTTT
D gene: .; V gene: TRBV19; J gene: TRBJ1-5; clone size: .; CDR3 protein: CASSIAGGRSPQHF; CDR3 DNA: TGTGCCAGTAGTATTGCGGGGGGCAGGTCTCCCCAGCATTTT
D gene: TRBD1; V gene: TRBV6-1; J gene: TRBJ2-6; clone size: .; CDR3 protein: CASSGRTGQRSGANVLTF; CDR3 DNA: TGTGCCAGCAGTGGCCGGACAGGGCAACGCTCTGGGGCCAACGTCCTGACTTTC
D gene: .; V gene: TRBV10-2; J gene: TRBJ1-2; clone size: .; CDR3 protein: CASSESTDFGYGYTF; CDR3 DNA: TGCGCCAGCAGTGAGTCGACAGATTTTGGCTATGGCTACACCTTC
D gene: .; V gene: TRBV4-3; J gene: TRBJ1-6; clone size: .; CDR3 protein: CASSQDRRSSYNSPLHF; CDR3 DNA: TGCGCCAGCAGCCAAGACCGAAGGAGCTCCTATAATTCACCCCTCCACTTT
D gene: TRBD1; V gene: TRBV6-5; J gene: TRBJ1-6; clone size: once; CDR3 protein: CASSSKADRRNSPLHF; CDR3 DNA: TGTGCCAGCAGTTCGAAAGCGGACAGGCGGAATTCACCCCTCCACTTT
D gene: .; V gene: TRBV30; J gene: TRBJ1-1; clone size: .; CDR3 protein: CAWRYIRNTEAFF; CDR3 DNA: TGTGCCTGGAGGTACATTCGGAACACTGAAGCTTTCTTT
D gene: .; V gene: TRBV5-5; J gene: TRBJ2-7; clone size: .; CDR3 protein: CASSLSSPTLIEQYF; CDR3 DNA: TGTGCCAGCAGCTTGTCTAGTCCCACCCTTATCGAGCAGTACTTC
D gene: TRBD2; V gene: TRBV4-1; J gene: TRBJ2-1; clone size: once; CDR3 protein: CASSQTSGGANYNEQFF; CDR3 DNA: TGCGCCAGCAGCCAGACTAGCGGGGGGGCCAACTACAATGAGCAGTTCTTC
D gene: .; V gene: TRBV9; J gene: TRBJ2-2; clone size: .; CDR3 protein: CASSQPRLANTGELFF; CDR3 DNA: TGTGCCAGCAGCCAGCCGCGGCTAGCGAACACCGGGGAGCTGTTTTTT
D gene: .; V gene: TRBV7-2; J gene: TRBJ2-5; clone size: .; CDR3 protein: CASAARFQETQYF; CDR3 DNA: TGTGCCAGCGCGGCCCGTTTCCAAGAGACCCAGTACTTC
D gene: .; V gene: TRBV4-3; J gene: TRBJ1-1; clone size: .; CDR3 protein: CASSLGVQGEAFF; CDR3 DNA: TGCGCCAGCAGCCTAGGGGTACAGGGAGAAGCTTTCTTT
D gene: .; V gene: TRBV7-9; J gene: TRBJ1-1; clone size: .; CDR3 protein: CASSLEGDTEAFF; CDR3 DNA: TGTGCCAGCAGCTTAGAGGGGGACACTGAAGCTTTCTTT
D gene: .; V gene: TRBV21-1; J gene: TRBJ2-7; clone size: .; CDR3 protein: CASSKVFRSSSYEQYF; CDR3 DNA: TGTGCCAGCAGCAAAGTCTTTCGGTCCTCATCCTACGAGCAGTACTTC
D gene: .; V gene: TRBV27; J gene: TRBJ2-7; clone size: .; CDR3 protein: CASSSTYSSDRSNYEQYF; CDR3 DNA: TGTGCCAGCAGTTCCACGTATTCCAGCGACAGATCCAATTACGAGCAGTACTTC
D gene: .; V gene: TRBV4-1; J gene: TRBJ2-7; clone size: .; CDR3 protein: CASSQGRTYEQYF; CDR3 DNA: TGCGCCAGCAGCCAAGGCAGAACCTACGAGCAGTACTTC
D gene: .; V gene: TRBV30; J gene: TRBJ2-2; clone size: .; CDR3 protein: CAWAFGAGELFF; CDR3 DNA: .
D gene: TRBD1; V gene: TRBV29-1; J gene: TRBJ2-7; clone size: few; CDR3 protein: CSVNQGQGLNYEQYF; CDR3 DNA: TGCAGCGTTAATCAAGGACAGGGGTTAAACTACGAGCAGTACTTC
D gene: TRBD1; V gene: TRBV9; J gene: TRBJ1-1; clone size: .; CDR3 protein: CASSADRGRSTEAFF; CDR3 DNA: TGTGCCAGCAGCGCGGACAGGGGGCGCAGCACTGAAGCTTTCTTT
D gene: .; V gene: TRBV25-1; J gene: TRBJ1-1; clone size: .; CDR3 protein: CASSGVQVNTEAFF; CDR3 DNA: TGTGCCAGCAGTGGGGTACAGGTGAACACTGAAGCTTTCTTT
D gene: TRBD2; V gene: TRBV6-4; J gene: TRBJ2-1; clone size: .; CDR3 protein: CASSEYSGGAGEQFF; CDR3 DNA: TGTGCCAGCAGTGAGTACAGCGGGGGGGCCGGTGAGCAGTTCTTC
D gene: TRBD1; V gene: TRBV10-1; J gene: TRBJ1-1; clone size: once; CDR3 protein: CASSRQGTEAFF; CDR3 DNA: TGCGCCAGCAGCCGACAGGGAACTGAAGCTTTCTTT
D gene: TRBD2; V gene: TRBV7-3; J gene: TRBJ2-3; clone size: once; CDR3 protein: CASSLSSGLTDTQYF; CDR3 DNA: TGTGCCAGCAGCTTGTCTAGCGGGCTCACAGATACGCAGTATTTT
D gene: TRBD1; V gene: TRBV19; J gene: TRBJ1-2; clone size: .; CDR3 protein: CASSREDRANGYTF; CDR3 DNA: TGTGCCAGTAGTAGGGAGGACAGGGCAAATGGCTACACCTTC
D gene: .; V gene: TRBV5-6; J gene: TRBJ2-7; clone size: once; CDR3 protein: CASSSLRGVRWNF; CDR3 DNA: TGTGCCAGCAGCTCCCTCAGGGGGGTGCGGTGGAACTTC